This passage covers 13 T cell receptor beta chains from one sample sequenced in a study of cytomegalovirus exposure and HLA in healthy donors (TCRdb year 2017). Libraries were built with the immunoSEQ multiplex PCR assay. The multiplex PCR relied on a mix of 60 forward primers for TCR Vbeta segments and 13 reverse primers for TCR Jbeta segments. Drawn from immuneACCESS, this table holds only the in-frame rearrangements with V and J called that TCRdb kept. Clones are partly lost; checked studies trace under half to an unresolved V gene and leave the rest unexplained. For this sample there are 200,000 or so clones; roughly 87% appear just once. The ten largest clones take up 0.2% to 0.3% of the sample. The sequencing sample was made of PBMCs. Source of these receptors: a girl under three years old in good health and CMV-seronegative.

The rearrangement uses TRBV7-9 and TRBJ1-5; TRBD1 aligns across 7 bases. The CDR3 is 18 amino acids. Germline V lookup: CDR1 SEHNR, CDR2 FQNEAQ (reference sequence). The V segment lost 0 bases and the J segment 5 bases; nucleotides outside the gene matches: 13. CDR3 sequence (DNA): TGTGCCAGCAGCTTAGCCCCATCTAAGACAGGGACCGATCAGCCCCAGCATTTT. This codes for CASSLAPSKTGTDQPQHF. The full variable domain, rest sourced from reference TRBV7-9 and TRBJ1-5, is DTGVSQNPRHKITKRGQNVTFRCDPISEHNRLYWYRQTLGQGPEFLTYFQNEAQLEKSRLLSDRFSAERPKGSFSTLEIQRTEQGDSAMYLCASSLAPSKTGTDQPQHFGDGTRLSIL.

The V call is TRBV6-5, the J call TRBJ2-7; the match to TRBD2 covers 11 bases. Trimming cost V 6 bases and J 3 bases; bases outside gene matches: 1. CDR3 length equals 13 residues. From germline, CDR1 is MNHEY and CDR2 SVGAGI. The CDR3 sequence is CASRLAGGYEQYF. DNA for the CDR3: TGTGCCAGCAGGCTAGCGGGAGGCTACGAGCAGTACTTC.

The chain combines TRBV12-5 with TRBJ1-6, with 10 positions matching TRBD1. CDR3 length: 15 residues. V was pared by 1 base and J by 9 bases, with 3 bases of the junction left unmatched. Per the germline V gene, CDR1 is LGHNT and CDR2 is FRNRAP. Written as DNA, the CDR3 is TGTGCTAGTGGTTTGGGGGGACAGGGGTTTTCACCCCTCCACTTT. Residues: CASGLGGQGFSPLHF.

The chain joins TRBV5-1 to TRBJ2-2; 9 bases line up with TRBD2. CDR3 length equals 15 residues. V shed 4 bases, J shed 6 bases, and the junction held 7 bases outside the gene matches. Germline V gene lookup returns CDR1 SGHRS and CDR2 YFSETQ. The DNA for the CDR3 is TGCGCCAGCAGCCAGCGGGGGGCGAGGTCCGGGGAGCTGTTTTTT. Translating it yields CASSQRGARSGELFF.

The genes are TRBV15 and TRBJ1-2; D is possibly TRBD1 (5 bases). The germline gives CDR1 LNHNV, CDR2 YYDKDF (reference sequence). This CDR3 spans 18 amino acids. V dropped 0 bases and J dropped 10 bases, with 27 bases sitting between them. In DNA, the CDR3 is TGTGCCACCAGCAGAGATCATTCCGTAGAGGGTGGAGGGGCCTCCTACACCTTC. Translation: CATSRDHSVEGGGASYTF.

This clone was seen only once. The CDR3 nucleotides are TGTGCCAGCAGCTTGGGGCAGGACAAAGAGACCCAGTACTTC. Translation: CASSLGQDKETQYF. The rearrangement joins TRBV5-4 to TRBJ2-5, with D perhaps TRBD1 (5 bases). Trimming cost V 0 bases and J 3 bases, with 9 bases left between them. Looked up from germline, CDR1 is SGHNT and CDR2 is YYREEE (reference sequence). The CDR3 length is 14 residues.

A remark on this clone: Distinct nucleotide sequences in the sample also encode this CDR3. This sequence joins TRBV4-3 and TRBJ2-1; TRBD2 agrees at 7 bases. V dropped 0 bases and J dropped 0; count of bases not matched to a gene: 8. CDR1 is LGHNA, CDR2 YSLEER, per germline. The CDR3 runs 18 residues. The CDR3 sequence: CASSQDILAGASYNEQFF. The CDR3 nucleotides read TGCGCCAGCAGCCAAGATATTCTGGCGGGAGCCTCCTACAATGAGCAGTTCTTC.

CDR3 DNA sequence: TGCAGCGGGCTTCGCGGGAGTGGTTACAATGAGCAGTTCTTC. The encoded protein is CSGLRGSGYNEQFF. The chain couples TRBV29-1 to TRBJ2-1; 7 bases are a match to TRBD2. J lost 4 bases, V lost 7 bases, and 10 bases had no gene match. The CDR3 is 14 amino acids. Germline V lookup: CDR1 SQVTM, CDR2 ANQGSEA.

A few counts support this clone. This sequence joins TRBV27 and TRBJ2-7; D unclear. The CDR3 is 14 amino acids. Germline-derived CDR1 and CDR2 are MNHEY and SMNVEV (reference sequence). The ends were cut back, 2 bases at V and 2 bases at J, with 10 bases in the middle. CDR3 DNA: TGTGCCAGCAGTTTACCTAGGATACCCTACGAGCAGTACTTC. Translated: CASSLPRIPYEQYF.

This chain joins TRBV10-1 and TRBJ2-1; the D is unclear. Germline CDR1 and CDR2: WNHNN and SYGVQD (reference sequence). The CDR3 totals 13 residues. Trimming took off 4 bases at V and 8 bases at J, with 12 bases between the two ends. DNA of the CDR3: TGCGCCAGCAGTGTTAATAGCCGGGATGAGCAGTTCTTC. This codes for CASSVNSRDEQFF.

The V gene is TRBV7-2, the J gene TRBJ2-1; D gene ambiguous. The CDR3 sequence is 16 residues long. Germline CDR1 and CDR2: SGHTA and FQGNSA. Deletions cut 0 bases from V and 2 bases from J, with 11 bases between. CDR3 loop: CASSLALAKPYNEQFF. The CDR3 DNA reads as TGTGCCAGCAGCTTAGCGCTTGCGAAGCCCTACAATGAGCAGTTCTTC.

A remark on this clone: The sample carries other DNA sequences with the same CDR3. CDR3 loop: CASSQRLARVNEQFF. The DNA for the CDR3 is TGCGCCAGCAGCCAACGGCTAGCGCGTGTGAATGAGCAGTTCTTC. V usage is TRBV4-1 and J usage is TRBJ2-1; TRBD2 is a possible D gene (6 bases). From germline, CDR1 is MGHRA and CDR2 YSYEKL. Deletions cut 2 bases from V and 7 bases from J, with 15 bases between. The CDR3 is made up of 15 amino acids.

This clone was seen once. The chain has TRBV6-5 and TRBJ1-3, with no clear D. Between the trimmed V and J ends, which lost 5 bases and 0 bases, there was a span of 8 bases. Per germline, CDR1 MNHEY and CDR2 SVGAGI. The CDR3 has 14 residues. This CDR3 is CASSRKSSGNTIYF. The DNA for the CDR3 is TGTGCCAGCAGTCGTAAGAGCTCTGGAAACACCATATATTTT.